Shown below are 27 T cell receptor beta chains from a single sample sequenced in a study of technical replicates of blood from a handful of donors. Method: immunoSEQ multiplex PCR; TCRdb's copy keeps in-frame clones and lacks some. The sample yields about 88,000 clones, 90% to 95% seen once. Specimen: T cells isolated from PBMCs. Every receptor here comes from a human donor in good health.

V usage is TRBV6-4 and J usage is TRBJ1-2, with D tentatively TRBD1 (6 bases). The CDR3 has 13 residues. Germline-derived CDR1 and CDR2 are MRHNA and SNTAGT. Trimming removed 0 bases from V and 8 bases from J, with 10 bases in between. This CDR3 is CASSDSRGNGYTF. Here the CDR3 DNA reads TGTGCCAGCAGTGACTCTAGGGGGAACGGCTACACCTTC.

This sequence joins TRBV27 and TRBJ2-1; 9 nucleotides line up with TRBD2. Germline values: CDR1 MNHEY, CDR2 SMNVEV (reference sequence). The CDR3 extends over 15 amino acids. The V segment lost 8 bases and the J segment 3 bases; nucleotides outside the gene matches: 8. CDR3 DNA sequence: TGTGCCAGCGGCGCTAGCGGGGCCATCTACAATGAGCAGTTCTTC. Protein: CASGASGAIYNEQFF.

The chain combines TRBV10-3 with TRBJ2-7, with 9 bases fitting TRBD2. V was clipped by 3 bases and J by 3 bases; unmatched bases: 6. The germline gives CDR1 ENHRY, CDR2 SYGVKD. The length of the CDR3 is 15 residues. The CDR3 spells CAISEQAGGRYEQYF. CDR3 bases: TGTGCCATCAGTGAACAAGCGGGGGGCCGCTACGAGCAGTACTTC.

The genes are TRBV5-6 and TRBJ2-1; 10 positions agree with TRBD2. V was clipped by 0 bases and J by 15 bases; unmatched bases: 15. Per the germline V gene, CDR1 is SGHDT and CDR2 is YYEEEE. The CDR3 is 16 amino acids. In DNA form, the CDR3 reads TGTGCCAGCAGCTTGGTGGTAGCGGGAGGTCTTGGCAGTGGGTTCTTC. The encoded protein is CASSLVVAGGLGSGFF.

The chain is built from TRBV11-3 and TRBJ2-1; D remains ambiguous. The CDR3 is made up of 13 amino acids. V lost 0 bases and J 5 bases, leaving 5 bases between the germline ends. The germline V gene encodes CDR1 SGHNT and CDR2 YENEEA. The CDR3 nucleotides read TGTGCCAGCAGCTTAGATGGGCACAATGAGCAGTTCTTC. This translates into CASSLDGHNEQFF.

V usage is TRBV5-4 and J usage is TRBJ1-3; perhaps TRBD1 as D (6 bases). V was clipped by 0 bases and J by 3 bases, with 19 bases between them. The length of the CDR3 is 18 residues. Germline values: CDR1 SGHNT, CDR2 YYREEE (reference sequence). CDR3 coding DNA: TGTGCCAGCAGCTTGGGTCTTTATCAGGGGAAGGGTGGAAACACCATATATTTT. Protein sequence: CASSLGLYQGKGGNTIYF.

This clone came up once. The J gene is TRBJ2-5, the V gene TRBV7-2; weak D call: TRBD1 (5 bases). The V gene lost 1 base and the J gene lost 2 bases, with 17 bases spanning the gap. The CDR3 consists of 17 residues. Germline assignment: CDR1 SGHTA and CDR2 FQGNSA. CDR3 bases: TGTGCCAGCAGCTTAGTTCCAGGGTCCCCTTCTCAAGAGACCCAGTACTTC. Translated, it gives CASSLVPGSPSQETQYF.

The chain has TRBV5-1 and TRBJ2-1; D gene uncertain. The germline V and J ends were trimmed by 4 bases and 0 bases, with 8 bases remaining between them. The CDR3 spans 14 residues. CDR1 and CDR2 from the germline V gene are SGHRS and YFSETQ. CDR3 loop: CASSLDNSYNEQFF. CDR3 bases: TGCGCCAGCAGCCTCGACAACTCCTACAATGAGCAGTTCTTC.

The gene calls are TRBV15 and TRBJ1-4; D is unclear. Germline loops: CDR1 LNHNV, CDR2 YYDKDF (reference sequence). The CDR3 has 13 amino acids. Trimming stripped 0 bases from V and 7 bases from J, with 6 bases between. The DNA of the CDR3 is TGTGCCACCAGCAGAGATCGAGGTGAAAAACTGTTTTTT. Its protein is CATSRDRGEKLFF.

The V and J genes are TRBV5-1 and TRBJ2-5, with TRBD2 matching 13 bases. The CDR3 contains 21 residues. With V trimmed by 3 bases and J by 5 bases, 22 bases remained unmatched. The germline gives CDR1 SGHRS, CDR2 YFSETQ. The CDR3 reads CASSSYLPSLTSGRARETQYF. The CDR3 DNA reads TGCGCCAGCAGCTCCTACCTCCCCTCGCTTACTAGCGGGAGGGCCCGGGAGACCCAGTACTTC.

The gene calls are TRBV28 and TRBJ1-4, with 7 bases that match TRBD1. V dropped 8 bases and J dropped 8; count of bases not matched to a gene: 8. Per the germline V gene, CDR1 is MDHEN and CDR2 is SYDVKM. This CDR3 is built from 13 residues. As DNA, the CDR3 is TGTGCCAGCCGACAGGGACGCTACGAAAAACTGTTTTTT. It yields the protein CASRQGRYEKLFF. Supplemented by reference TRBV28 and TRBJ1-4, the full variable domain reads DVKVTQSSRYLVKRTGEKVFLECVQDMDHENMFWYRQDPGLGLRLIYFSYDVKMKEKGDIPEGYSVSREKKERFSLILESASTNQTSMYLCASRQGRYEKLFFGSGTQLSVL.

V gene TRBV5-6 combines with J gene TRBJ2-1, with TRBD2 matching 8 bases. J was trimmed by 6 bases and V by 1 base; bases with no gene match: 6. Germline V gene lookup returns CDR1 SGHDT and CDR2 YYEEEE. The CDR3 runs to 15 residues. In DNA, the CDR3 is TGTGCCAGCAGCTTGAGCGGGAGATTCCTCAATGAGCAGTTCTTC. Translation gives CASSLSGRFLNEQFF.

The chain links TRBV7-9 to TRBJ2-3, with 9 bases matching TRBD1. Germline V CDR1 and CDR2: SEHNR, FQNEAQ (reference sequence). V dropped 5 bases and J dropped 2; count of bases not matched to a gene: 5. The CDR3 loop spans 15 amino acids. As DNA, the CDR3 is TGTGCCAGCAGCCCCACAGGGGGCCTCACAGATACGCAGTATTTT. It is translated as CASSPTGGLTDTQYF.

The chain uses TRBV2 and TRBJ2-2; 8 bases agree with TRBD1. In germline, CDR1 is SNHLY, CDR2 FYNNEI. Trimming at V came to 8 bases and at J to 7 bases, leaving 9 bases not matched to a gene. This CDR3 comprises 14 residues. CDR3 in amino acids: CASARQGQIGELFF. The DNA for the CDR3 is TGTGCCAGCGCTAGACAGGGGCAGATCGGGGAGCTGTTTTTT.

The CDR3 bases are TGTGCCAGCAGTTATTCCGGGACTTCATGGGGGGCACCCCTCCACTTT. Its translation: CASSYSGTSWGAPLHF. This sequence joins TRBV6-5 and TRBJ1-6; tentative D call: TRBD1 (5 bases). The V gene lost 3 bases and the J gene lost 11 bases, with 20 bases spanning the gap. In germline, CDR1 is MNHEY, CDR2 SVGAGI. The CDR3 covers 16 residues.

In DNA, the CDR3 is TGTGCCAGCTCACCTCGGGGAGGAGGGCCTGAGACCCAGTACTTC. Translating it yields CASSPRGGGPETQYF. The rearrangement uses TRBV18 and TRBJ2-5, with D perhaps matching TRBD2 (6 bases). In germline, CDR1 is KGHSH, CDR2 LQKENI. V was trimmed by 3 bases and J by 5 bases, leaving 16 bases between them. The CDR3 length is 15 residues.

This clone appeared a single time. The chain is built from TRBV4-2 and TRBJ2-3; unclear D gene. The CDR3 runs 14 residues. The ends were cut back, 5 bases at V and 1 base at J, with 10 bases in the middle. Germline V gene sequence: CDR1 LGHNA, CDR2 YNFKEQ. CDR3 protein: CASSDRPGTDTQYF. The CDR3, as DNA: TGTGCCAGCAGCGATCGTCCGGGCACAGATACGCAGTATTTT.

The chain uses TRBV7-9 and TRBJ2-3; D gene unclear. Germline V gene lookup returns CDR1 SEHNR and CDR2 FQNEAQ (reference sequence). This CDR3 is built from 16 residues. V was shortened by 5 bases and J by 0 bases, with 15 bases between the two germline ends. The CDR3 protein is CASSSPELASTDTQYF. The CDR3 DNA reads TGTGCCAGCAGCAGCCCGGAGCTGGCTAGCACAGATACGCAGTATTTT.

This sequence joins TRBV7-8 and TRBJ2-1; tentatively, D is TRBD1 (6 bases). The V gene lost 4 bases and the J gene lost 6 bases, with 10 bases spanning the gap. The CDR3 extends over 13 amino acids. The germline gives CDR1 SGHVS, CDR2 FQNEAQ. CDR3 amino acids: CASSWVTGNEQFF. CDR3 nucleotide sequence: TGTGCCAGCAGCTGGGTGACAGGCAATGAGCAGTTCTTC.

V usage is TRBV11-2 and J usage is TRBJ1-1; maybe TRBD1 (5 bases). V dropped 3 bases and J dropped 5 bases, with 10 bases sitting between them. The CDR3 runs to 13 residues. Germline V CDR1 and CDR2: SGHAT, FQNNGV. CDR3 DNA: TGTGCCAGCAGCTTCGGTCAGGGAACTGAAGCTTTCTTT. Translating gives CASSFGQGTEAFF.

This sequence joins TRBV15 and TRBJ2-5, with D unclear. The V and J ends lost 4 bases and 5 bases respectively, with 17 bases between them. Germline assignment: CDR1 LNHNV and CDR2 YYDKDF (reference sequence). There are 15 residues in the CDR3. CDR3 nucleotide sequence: TGTGCCACCAGCACGCGACCGTCGAACGGGGAGACCCAGTACTTC. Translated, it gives CATSTRPSNGETQYF.

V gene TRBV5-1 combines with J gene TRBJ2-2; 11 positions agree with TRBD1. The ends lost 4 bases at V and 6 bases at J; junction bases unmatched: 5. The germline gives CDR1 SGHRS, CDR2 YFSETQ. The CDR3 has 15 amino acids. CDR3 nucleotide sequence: TGCGCCAGCAGCGCCGGGACAGGGGGGGCCGGGGAGCTGTTTTTT. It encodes CASSAGTGGAGELFF.

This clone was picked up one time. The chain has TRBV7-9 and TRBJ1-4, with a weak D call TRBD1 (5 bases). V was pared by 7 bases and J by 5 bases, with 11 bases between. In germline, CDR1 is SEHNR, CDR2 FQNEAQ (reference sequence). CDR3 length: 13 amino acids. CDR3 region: CASTRQPNEKLFF. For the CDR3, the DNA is TGTGCCAGCACTCGACAGCCGAATGAAAAACTGTTTTTT.

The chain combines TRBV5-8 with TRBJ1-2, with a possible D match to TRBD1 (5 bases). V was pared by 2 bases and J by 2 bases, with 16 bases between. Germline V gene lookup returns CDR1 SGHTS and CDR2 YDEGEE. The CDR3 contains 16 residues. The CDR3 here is CASSFGGGGLNYGYTF. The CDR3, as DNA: TGTGCCAGCAGCTTCGGCGGGGGTGGGTTAAACTATGGCTACACCTTC. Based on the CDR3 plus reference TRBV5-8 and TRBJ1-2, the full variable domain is EAGVTQSPTHLIKTRGQQATLRCSPISGHTSVYWYQQALGLGLQFLLWYDEGEERNRGNFPPRFSGRQFPNYSSELNVNALELEDSALYLCASSFGGGGLNYGYTFGSGTRLTVV.

This CDR3 reads CASNHGGQEANTEAFF. CDR3 in DNA: TGTGCCAGCAATCACGGTGGACAAGAGGCTAACACTGAAGCTTTCTTT. The rearrangement links TRBV9 to TRBJ1-1, with D possibly being TRBD1 (5 bases). Trimming took 6 bases from V and 2 from J, leaving 20 bases between them. Germline CDR1 is SGDLS and CDR2 is YYNGEE. This CDR3 comprises 16 residues.

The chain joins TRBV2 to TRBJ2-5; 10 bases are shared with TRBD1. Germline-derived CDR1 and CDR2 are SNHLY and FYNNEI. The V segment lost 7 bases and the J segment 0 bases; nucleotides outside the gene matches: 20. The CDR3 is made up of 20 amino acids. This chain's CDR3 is CASTQGTGDSLWGDQETQYF. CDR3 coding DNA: TGTGCCAGCACCCAGGGGACAGGGGATAGTCTTTGGGGTGACCAAGAGACCCAGTACTTC.

CDR3 in amino acids: CASSLVVDRGQTQYF. The CDR3 nucleotides are TGTGCCAGCAGCTTAGTAGTCGACAGGGGTCAGACCCAGTACTTC. J is TRBJ2-5 and V is TRBV7-9; 8 bases match TRBD1. V shed 1 base, J shed 6 bases, and the junction held 7 bases outside the gene matches. The CDR3 loop spans 15 amino acids. Per the germline V gene, CDR1 is SEHNR and CDR2 is FQNEAQ (reference sequence).